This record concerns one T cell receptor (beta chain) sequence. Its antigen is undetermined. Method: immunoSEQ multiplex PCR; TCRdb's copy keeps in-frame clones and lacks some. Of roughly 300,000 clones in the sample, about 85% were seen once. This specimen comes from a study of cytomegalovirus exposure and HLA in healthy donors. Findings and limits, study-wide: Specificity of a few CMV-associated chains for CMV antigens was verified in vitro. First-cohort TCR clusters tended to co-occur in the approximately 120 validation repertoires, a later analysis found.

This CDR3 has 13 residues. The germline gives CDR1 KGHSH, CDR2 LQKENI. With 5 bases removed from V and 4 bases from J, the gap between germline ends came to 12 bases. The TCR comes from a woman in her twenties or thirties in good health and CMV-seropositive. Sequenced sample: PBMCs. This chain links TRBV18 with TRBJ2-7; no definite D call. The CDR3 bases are TGTGCCAGCTCAAAAAGTTCGGGTTACGAGCAGTACTTC. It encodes CASSKSSGYEQYF.